These 27 T cell receptor beta chains were all obtained from the same sample, sequenced in a study of T cells in Graves' hyperthyroidism and ophthalmopathy. RNA transcripts yielded amplified TCR beta CDR3 regions. The HTBI primer set served for first-round RT-PCR of the TCR CDR3. A single record per CDR3 protein comes from TCRdb applying MiXCR to the multiplex PCR reads. The table has fewer than 450,000 distinct CDR3 sequences, 17% seen once. What was sequenced was blood. The origin of the receptors is a woman between 25 and 40 years old with Graves' hyperthyroidism that later progressed to Graves' ophthalmopathy.

V usage is TRBV6-1 and J usage is TRBJ1-6, with TRBD1 matching over 7 bases. Germline values: CDR1 MNHNS, CDR2 SASEGT. CDR3 size: 16 residues. With V trimmed by 6 bases and J by 6 bases, 11 bases remained unmatched. CDR3 loop: CASRLKAGTVNSPLHF. In DNA form, the CDR3 reads TGTGCCAGCAGATTAAAAGCCGGGACAGTTAATTCACCCCTCCACTTT.

Many counts were recorded for this clonotype. V gene TRBV20-1 combines with J gene TRBJ1-1; 7 bases line up with TRBD1. CDR1 and CDR2 from the germline V gene are DFQATT and SNEGSKA (reference sequence). The CDR3 has 14 residues. Losses at the gene ends were 5 bases for V and 0 bases for J; bases not matched to a gene: 6. The DNA of the CDR3 is TGCAGTGCTCGGACAGGCGGGCTGAACACTGAAGCTTTCTTT. This encodes CSARTGGLNTEAFF.

This clonotype was observed many times. The chain employs TRBV2 and TRBJ2-7; 8 bases map to TRBD1. V lost 4 bases, J lost 2 bases, and 4 bases stayed unmatched. CDR3 size: 14 residues. In germline, CDR1 is SNHLY, CDR2 FYNNEI. The CDR3 spells CASSVDRGAYEQYF. Written as DNA, the CDR3 is TGTGCCAGCAGTGTTGACAGGGGCGCCTACGAGCAGTACTTC. The full variable domain, with the rest looked up from reference TRBV2 and TRBJ2-7, is EPEVTQTPSHQVTQMGQEVILRCVPISNHLYFYWYRQILGQKVEFLVSFYNNEISEKSEIFDDQFSVERPDGSNFTLKIRSTKLEDSAMYFCASSVDRGAYEQYFGPGTRLTVT.

The chain employs TRBV28 and TRBJ2-7; TRBD2 aligns across 10 bases. The ends lost 6 bases at V and 0 bases at J; junction bases unmatched: 14. The germline V gene encodes CDR1 MDHEN and CDR2 SYDVKM. The CDR3 contains 18 residues. The CDR3 nucleotides are TGTGCCAGCAGCCACAAGATCACCGGGACTAGCGTCTCCTACGAGCAGTACTTC. This translates into CASSHKITGTSVSYEQYF.

J is TRBJ1-5 and V is TRBV10-2; D is perhaps TRBD1 (6 bases). The CDR3 length is 12 residues. Trimming removed 10 bases from V and 4 bases from J, with 11 bases in between. Germline CDR1 is WSHSY and CDR2 is SAAADI. CDR3 in amino acids: CATGTRNQPQHF. The CDR3 DNA is TGCGCCACCGGGACACGAAATCAGCCCCAGCATTTT.

This clonotype occurred many times. The rearrangement uses TRBV28 and TRBJ1-5, with TRBD1 identical over 7 bases. Germline V gene data show CDR1 as MDHEN and CDR2 as SYDVKM. The CDR3 contains 16 residues. Trimming cost V 3 bases and J 6 bases; bases outside gene matches: 11. The CDR3 loop reads CASSFRAGGLGQPQHF. CDR3 in DNA: TGTGCCAGCAGTTTTCGGGCAGGGGGACTAGGTCAGCCCCAGCATTTT.

This clonotype came up many times. V is TRBV2 and J is TRBJ2-5; D is ambiguous. The V gene lost 1 base and the J gene lost 6 bases, with 3 bases spanning the gap. The CDR3 runs 11 residues. Per the germline V gene, CDR1 is SNHLY and CDR2 is FYNNEI. The CDR3 nucleotides read TGTGCCAGCAGTGAAGGAAAGACCCAGTACTTC. It encodes CASSEGKTQYF.

This clonotype was detected only a few times. The chain employs TRBV19 and TRBJ1-1; tentative D call: TRBD1 (6 bases). V shed 5 bases and J shed 0 bases, with 10 bases lying between them. The CDR3 totals 14 residues. Germline V gene data show CDR1 as LNHDA and CDR2 as SQIVND (reference sequence). CDR3 in DNA: TGTGCCAGTAGTCCACAGGGCGTGAACACTGAAGCTTTCTTT. Translation: CASSPQGVNTEAFF.

This chain links TRBV7-6 with TRBJ1-6; the match to TRBD1 covers 7 bases. The CDR3 is 16 amino acids. The trim removed 5 bases at V and 10 bases at J, leaving 14 bases unmatched. Looked up from germline, CDR1 is SGHVS and CDR2 is FNYEAQ. CDR3 sequence (DNA): TGTGCCAGCAGCCCAATAGGACAGGCGGGTTCCTCACCCCTCCACTTT. The encoded protein is CASSPIGQAGSSPLHF.

Ten or more counts support this clonotype. Here the CDR3 DNA reads TGTGCCTGGAGTGTCAAGGGTAAATCCTCCTACTACTACAATGAGCAGTTCTTC. Translation gives CAWSVKGKSSYYYNEQFF. The V gene is TRBV30, the J gene TRBJ2-1; D remains unclear. V gave up 0 bases and J gave up 3 bases, with 21 bases separating them. The CDR3 is 18 amino acids. In germline, CDR1 is GTSNPN, CDR2 SVGIG (reference sequence).

This clonotype was recorded many times. V and J are TRBV27 and TRBJ1-1, with a possible D match to TRBD1 (6 bases). This CDR3 is built from 18 residues. V was shortened by 1 base and J by 1 base, with 19 bases between the two germline ends. In germline, CDR1 is MNHEY, CDR2 SMNVEV (reference sequence). The CDR3 DNA reads TGTGCCAGCAGTTTATTCCAGGGAGGGGGACCGGAGAACACTGAAGCTTTCTTT. This gives the protein CASSLFQGGGPENTEAFF.

This chain connects TRBV19 to TRBJ1-5; the D is unclear. This CDR3 region has 15 residues. V shed 5 bases and J shed 4 bases, with 15 bases lying between them. Per the germline V gene, CDR1 is LNHDA and CDR2 is SQIVND (reference sequence). CDR3 loop: CASSYNAIANQPQHF. Here the CDR3 DNA reads TGTGCCAGTAGTTATAATGCGATAGCAAATCAGCCCCAGCATTTT.

V gene TRBV19 combines with J gene TRBJ2-3, with D perhaps TRBD1 (6 bases). Germline V gene data show CDR1 as LNHDA and CDR2 as SQIVND (reference sequence). This CDR3 region has 13 residues. V gave up 5 bases and J gave up 5 bases, with 11 bases separating them. The CDR3 reads CASSSGQRDTQYF. CDR3 nucleotide sequence: TGTGCCAGTAGTTCCGGACAGAGAGATACGCAGTATTTT. The full variable domain, its missing parts supplied by reference TRBV19 and TRBJ2-3, is DGGITQSPKYLFRKEGQNVTLSCEQNLNHDAMYWYRQDPGQGLRLIYYSQIVNDFQKGDIAEGYSVSREKKESFPLTVTSAQKNPTAFYLCASSSGQRDTQYFGPGTRLTVL.

This clonotype was detected ten times or more. The CDR3 protein is CSVDRGFNEQFF. For the CDR3, the DNA is TGCAGCGTGGACAGGGGATTCAATGAGCAGTTCTTC. The chain combines TRBV29-1 with TRBJ2-1; 9 bases align to TRBD1. The CDR3 extends over 12 amino acids. Germline CDR1 is SQVTM and CDR2 is ANQGSEA. V trimming: 6 bases; J trimming: 6 bases; junction bases outside the gene matches: 3.

This clonotype was counted at least ten times. The J gene is TRBJ1-2, the V gene TRBV12-3 or TRBV12-4, with D unclear. The CDR3 contains 14 residues. The V gene lost 5 bases and the J gene lost 5 bases, with 15 bases spanning the gap. CDR3 in amino acids: CASSHGTVTYGYTF. Here the CDR3 DNA reads TGTGCCAGCAGTCACGGAACAGTTACTTATGGCTACACCTTC.

The chain carries TRBV6-2 or TRBV6-3 and TRBJ2-7, with D perhaps TRBD1 (6 bases). The CDR3 loop spans 16 amino acids. Trimming removed 0 bases at V and 5 bases at J, with 17 bases between. Germline assignment: CDR1 MNHEY and CDR2 SVGEGT. CDR3 sequence (DNA): TGTGCCAGCAGTTACTCTAACCTGGGGGCATCCCACGAGCAGTACTTC. This encodes CASSYSNLGASHEQYF.

The chain carries TRBV15 and TRBJ2-7; 7 positions agree with TRBD2. Germline lookup yields CDR1 LNHNV and CDR2 YYDKDF (reference sequence). The CDR3 runs to 14 residues. The V segment lost 10 bases and the J segment 1 base; nucleotides outside the gene matches: 10. The CDR3 DNA reads as TGTGCCAGCCAGGTCCAGCGGGGATCCTACGAGCAGTACTTC. Translating it yields CASQVQRGSYEQYF.

Ten or more counts support this clonotype. Here the CDR3 DNA reads TGTGCCAGCAGCGTAGGTAGGAGTAACAATGAGCAGTTCTTC. This gives the protein CASSVGRSNNEQFF. The chain carries TRBV9 and TRBJ2-1, with D unclear. With 0 bases removed from V and 5 bases from J, the gap between germline ends came to 9 bases. This CDR3 spans 14 amino acids. CDR1 is SGDLS, CDR2 YYNGEE, per germline.

This clonotype was seen more than once but under ten times. This rearrangement joins TRBV4-2 to TRBJ2-1; 12 bases are a match to TRBD2. This CDR3 region has 18 residues. V lost 0 bases, J lost 6 bases, and 9 bases stayed unmatched. Germline V gene data show CDR1 as LGHNA and CDR2 as YNFKEQ. CDR3 protein: CASSQEFLAGGLGNEQFF. The CDR3, as DNA: TGTGCCAGCAGCCAAGAATTCCTAGCGGGGGGGTTAGGCAATGAGCAGTTCTTC.

This clonotype was picked up many times. The J gene is TRBJ2-3, the V gene TRBV5-1; D remains unclear. The germline V and J ends were trimmed by 4 bases and 0 bases, with 9 bases remaining between them. CDR1 and CDR2 (germline): SGHRS, YFSETQ. The CDR3 extends over 14 amino acids. CDR3 nucleotide sequence: TGCGCCAGCAGCCAACAGACCAGCACAGATACGCAGTATTTT. It translates to CASSQQTSTDTQYF. The full variable domain, its missing parts supplied by reference TRBV5-1 and TRBJ2-3, is KAGVTQTPRYLIKTRGQQVTLSCSPISGHRSVSWYQQTPGQGLQFLFEYFSETQRNKGNFPGRFSGRQFSNSRSEMNVSTLELGDSALYLCASSQQTSTDTQYFGPGTRLTVL.

This clonotype occurred many times. V and J are TRBV2 and TRBJ2-7, with no clear D. The CDR3 is 11 residues long. From germline, CDR1 is SNHLY and CDR2 FYNNEI. Deletions cut 3 bases from V and 2 bases from J, with 2 bases between. CDR3 nucleotides: TGTGCCAGCAGTGACACCTACGAGCAGTACTTC. Its translation is CASSDTYEQYF.

The CDR3 loop reads CASSQGVGTSGSTDTQYF. For the CDR3, the DNA is TGTGCCAGCAGCCAAGGGGTGGGGACTAGCGGTAGCACAGATACGCAGTATTTT. The chain carries TRBV4-2 and TRBJ2-3, with TRBD2 identical over 11 bases. V gave up 1 base and J gave up 0 bases; unmatched junction bases: 6. Looked up from germline, CDR1 is LGHNA and CDR2 is YNFKEQ. There are 18 residues in the CDR3.

This clonotype occurred many times. The chain carries TRBV20-1 and TRBJ2-1; the D gene is possibly TRBD2 (5 bases). V lost 4 bases and J lost 7, with 26 bases in between. The CDR3 is 17 amino acids. CDR1 is DFQATT and CDR2 is SNEGSKA in the germline V gene (reference sequence). The CDR3 nucleotides are TGCAGTGCTATGAGGAGCCCGAGGGTGAAGTCATTGAATGAGCAGTTCTTC. Its protein product is CSAMRSPRVKSLNEQFF.

This clonotype was seen at least ten times. The chain joins TRBV11-2 to TRBJ2-3; D is ambiguous. V was cut by 4 bases and J by 2 bases, with 4 bases left in between. There are 12 residues in the CDR3. Per the germline V gene, CDR1 is SGHAT and CDR2 is FQNNGV. CDR3 loop: CASSSYTDTQYF. DNA for the CDR3: TGTGCCAGCAGCTCCTACACAGATACGCAGTATTTT. The whole variable domain, remainder taken from reference TRBV11-2 and TRBJ2-3, is EAGVAQSPRYKIIEKRQSVAFWCNPISGHATLYWYQQILGQGPKLLIQFQNNGVVDDSQLPKDRFSAERLKGVDSTLKIQPAKLEDSAVYLCASSSYTDTQYFGPGTRLTVL.

CDR3 nucleotides: TGTGCCAGCAGCTTAGGGGACAGGGGCGGAAACACCATATATTTT. Translated: CASSLGDRGGNTIYF. V gene TRBV7-9 combines with J gene TRBJ1-3, with TRBD1 identical over 10 bases. With V trimmed by 1 base and J by 4 bases, 1 base remained unmatched. This CDR3 has 15 residues. Germline lookup yields CDR1 SEHNR and CDR2 FQNEAQ (reference sequence).

Many counts were recorded for this clonotype. The chain uses TRBV11-2 and TRBJ2-7, with 7 bases that match TRBD2. Germline V gives CDR1 SGHAT, CDR2 FQNNGV. The CDR3 sequence is 16 residues long. V shed 1 base, J shed 1 base, and the junction held 7 bases outside the gene matches. CDR3 region: CASSLGIGEGSYEQYF. CDR3 in DNA: TGTGCCAGCAGCTTAGGCATAGGGGAGGGTTCCTACGAGCAGTACTTC.

This clonotype was found many times. The V and J genes are TRBV29-1 and TRBJ1-2; D perhaps matches TRBD1 (6 bases). CDR3 length: 13 residues. The germline CDR1 and CDR2 sequences are SQVTM and ANQGSEA. V gave up 5 bases and J gave up 3 bases, with 13 bases separating them. CDR3 residues: CSVRQESHYGYTF. The CDR3 DNA reads TGCAGCGTTAGACAGGAATCGCACTATGGCTACACCTTC.